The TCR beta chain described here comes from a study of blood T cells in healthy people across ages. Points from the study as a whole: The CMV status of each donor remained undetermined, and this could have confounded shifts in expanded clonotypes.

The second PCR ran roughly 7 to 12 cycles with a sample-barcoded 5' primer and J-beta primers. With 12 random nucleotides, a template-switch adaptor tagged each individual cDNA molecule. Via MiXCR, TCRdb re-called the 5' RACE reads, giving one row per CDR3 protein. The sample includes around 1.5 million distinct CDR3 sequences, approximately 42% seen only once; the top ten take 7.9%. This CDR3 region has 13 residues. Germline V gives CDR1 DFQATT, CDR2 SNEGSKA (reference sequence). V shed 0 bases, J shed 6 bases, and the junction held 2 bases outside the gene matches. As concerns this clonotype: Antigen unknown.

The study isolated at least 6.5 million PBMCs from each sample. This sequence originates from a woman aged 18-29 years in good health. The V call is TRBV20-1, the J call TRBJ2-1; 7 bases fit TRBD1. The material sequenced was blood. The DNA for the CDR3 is TGCAGTGCTAGAGATGGGGACAGCAATGAGCAGTTCTTC. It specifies CSARDGDSNEQFF.